Listed below are T cell receptor beta chains from one sample, sequenced in a study of CD8 T cells in ankylosing spondylitis. Each CDR3 protein gets one entry after TCRdb re-called the 5' RACE reads with MiXCR. The repertoire holds hundreds of thousands of distinct CDR3 sequences, over 9.5% seen once, with approximately 6.2% in the top ten. The specimen was blood, either unsorted or a sorted T cell fraction (not recorded which). The receptors were gathered from a male donor with ankylosing spondylitis. The CDR3 runs from the conserved cysteine through the conserved F or W. The D gene is left open where the match is weak. A clone size is listed for some rows: how often the clone was seen (once, few, many), or a class if it is expanded.

-	-	TRBJ2-6	TRBV3-1	14	TGTGCCAGCAGCCCCCCGGGGGGGGCCAACGTCCTGACTTTC	CASSPPGGANVLTF
-	-	TRBJ1-3	TRBV20-1	12	TGCAGTGCTCTATGGAGGGGAAACACCATATATTTT	CSALWRGNTIYF
TRBD2	many	TRBJ2-3	TRBV12-3/TRBV12-4	15	TGTGCCAGCAGGCGCGGACTAGCGGGATCGGATACGCAGTATTTT	CASRRGLAGSDTQYF
TRBD2	-	TRBJ2-5	TRBV3-1	16	TGTGCCAGCAGCCAAAATAGCGGGAGGAGGCAAGAGACCCAGTACTTC	CASSQNSGRRQETQYF
-	-	TRBJ2-5	TRBV24-1	16	TGTGCCACTGCTCTGCGCAGGTCTTCGGGAGCGGAGACCCAGTACTTC	CATALRRSSGAETQYF
-	few	TRBJ2-3	TRBV5-5	14	TGTGCCAGCAGCTTCCAAGGCGGCCCAGATACGCAGTATTTT	CASSFQGGPDTQYF
TRBD2	many	TRBJ2-7	TRBV20-1	14	TGCAGTGCTAGAGATCATGGACTAGCGGGAGAAGGATACTTC	CSARDHGLAGEGYF
-	-	TRBJ2-1	TRBV19	16	TGTGCCAGTAAAGAGCAGGGATCCAGCTCCTACAATGAGCAGTTCTTC	CASKEQGSSSYNEQFF
-	few	TRBJ1-5	TRBV20-1	16	TGCAGTGCCGCGGCAGGGCTAGGGGGAATCAATCAGCCCCAGCATTTT	CSAAAGLGGINQPQHF
-	-	TRBJ1-1	TRBV20-1	14	TGCAGTGCTTACCCCCCCGGAGGGAGGACTGAAGCTTTCTTT	CSAYPPGGRTEAFF